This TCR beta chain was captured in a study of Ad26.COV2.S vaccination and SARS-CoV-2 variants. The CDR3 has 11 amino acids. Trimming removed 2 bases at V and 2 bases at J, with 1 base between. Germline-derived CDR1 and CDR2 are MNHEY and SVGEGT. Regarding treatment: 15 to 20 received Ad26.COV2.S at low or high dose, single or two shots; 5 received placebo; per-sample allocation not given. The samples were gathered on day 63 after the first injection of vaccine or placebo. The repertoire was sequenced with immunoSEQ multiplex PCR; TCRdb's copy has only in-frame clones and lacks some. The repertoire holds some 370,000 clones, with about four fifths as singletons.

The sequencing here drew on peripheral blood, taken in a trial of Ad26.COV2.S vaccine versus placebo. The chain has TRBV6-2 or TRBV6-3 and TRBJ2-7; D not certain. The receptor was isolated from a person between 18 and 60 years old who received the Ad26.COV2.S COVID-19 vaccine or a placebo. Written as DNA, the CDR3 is TGTGCCAGCAGTTACACCTACGAGCAGTACTTC. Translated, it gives CASSYTYEQYF.